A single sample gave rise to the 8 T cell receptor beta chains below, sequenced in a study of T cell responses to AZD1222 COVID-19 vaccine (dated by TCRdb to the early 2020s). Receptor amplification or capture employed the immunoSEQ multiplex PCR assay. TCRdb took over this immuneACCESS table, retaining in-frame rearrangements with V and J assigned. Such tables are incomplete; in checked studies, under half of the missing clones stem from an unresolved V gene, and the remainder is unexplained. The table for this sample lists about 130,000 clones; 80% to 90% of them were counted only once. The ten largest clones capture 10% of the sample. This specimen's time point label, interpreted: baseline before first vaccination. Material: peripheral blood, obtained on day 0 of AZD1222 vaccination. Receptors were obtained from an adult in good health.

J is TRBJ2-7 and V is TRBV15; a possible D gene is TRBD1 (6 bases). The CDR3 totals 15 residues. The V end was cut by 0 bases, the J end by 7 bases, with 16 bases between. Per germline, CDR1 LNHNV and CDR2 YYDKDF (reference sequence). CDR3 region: CATSREDNRAEEQYF. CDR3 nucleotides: TGTGCCACCAGCAGAGAAGATAACAGGGCGGAAGAGCAGTACTTC. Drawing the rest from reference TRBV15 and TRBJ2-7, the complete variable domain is DAMVIQNPRYQVTQFGKPVTLSCSQTLNHNVMYWYQQKSSQAPKLLFHYYDKDFNNEADTPDNFQSRRPNTSFCFLDIRSPGLGDTAMYLCATSREDNRAEEQYFGPGTRLTVT.

This CDR3 is CASSHGDTQYF. CDR3 nucleotides: TGTGCCAGCAGCCACGGAGATACGCAGTATTTT. The chain links TRBV3-1 (or the pseudogene TRBV3-2) to TRBJ2-3; D not certain. CDR3 size: 11 residues. CDR1 and CDR2 from the germline V gene are LGHDT and YNNKEL (reference sequence). The germline V and J ends were trimmed by 3 bases and 5 bases, with 3 bases remaining between them.

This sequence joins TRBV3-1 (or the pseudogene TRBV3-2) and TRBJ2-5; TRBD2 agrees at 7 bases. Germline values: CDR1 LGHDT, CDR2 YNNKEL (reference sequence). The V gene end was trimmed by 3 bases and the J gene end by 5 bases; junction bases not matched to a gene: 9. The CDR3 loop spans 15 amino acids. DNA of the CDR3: TGTGCCAGCAGCCAGAGGCGGGGAGGGTTGGAGACCCAGTACTTC. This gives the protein CASSQRRGGLETQYF.

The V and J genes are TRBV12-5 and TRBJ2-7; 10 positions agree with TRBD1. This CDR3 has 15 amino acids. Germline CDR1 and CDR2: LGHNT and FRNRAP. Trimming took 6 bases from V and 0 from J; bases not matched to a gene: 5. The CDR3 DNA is TGTGCTAGTGGCCCTCGGACAGGGGGCTCCTACGAGCAGTACTTC. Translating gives CASGPRTGGSYEQYF.

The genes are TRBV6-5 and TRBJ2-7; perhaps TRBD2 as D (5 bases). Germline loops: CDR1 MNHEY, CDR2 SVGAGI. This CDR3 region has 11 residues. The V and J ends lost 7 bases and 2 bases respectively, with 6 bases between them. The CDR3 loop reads CASTGTYEQYF. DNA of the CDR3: TGTGCCAGCACCGGGACCTACGAGCAGTACTTC.

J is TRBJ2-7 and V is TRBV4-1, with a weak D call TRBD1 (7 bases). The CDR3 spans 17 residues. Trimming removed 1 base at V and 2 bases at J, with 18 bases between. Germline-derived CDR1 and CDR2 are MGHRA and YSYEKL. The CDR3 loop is CASSQVPAGRGAYEQYF. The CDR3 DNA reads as TGCGCCAGCAGCCAAGTTCCGGCGGGCAGGGGGGCCTACGAGCAGTACTTC.

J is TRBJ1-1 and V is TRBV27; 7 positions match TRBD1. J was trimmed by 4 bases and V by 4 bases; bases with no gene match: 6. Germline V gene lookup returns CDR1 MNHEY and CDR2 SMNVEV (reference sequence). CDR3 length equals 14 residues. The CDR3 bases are TGTGCCAGCAGTTCGACAGGGCCGGGCACTGAAGCTTTCTTT. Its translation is CASSSTGPGTEAFF.

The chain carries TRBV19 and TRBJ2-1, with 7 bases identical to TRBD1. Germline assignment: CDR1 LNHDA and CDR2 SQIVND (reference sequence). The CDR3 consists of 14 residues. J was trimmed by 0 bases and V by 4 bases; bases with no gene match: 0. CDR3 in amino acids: CASSRQGSYNEQFF. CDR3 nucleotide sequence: TGTGCCAGTAGTAGACAGGGCTCCTACAATGAGCAGTTCTTC.